A single sample gave rise to the 17 T cell receptor beta chains below, sequenced in a study of Ad26.COV2.S vaccination and SARS-CoV-2 variants. Specified treatment: about 20 received Ad26.COV2.S at low or high dose, single or two shots; 5 received placebo; per-sample allocation not given. Sampling occurred on day 63 after the first vaccine or placebo injection. Sequencing was performed with immunoSEQ multiplex PCR; in TCRdb, only in-frame clones are kept and a portion is missing. This table has 200,000 to 300,000 clones, approximately 90% appearing once. Material: peripheral blood, obtained in a trial of Ad26.COV2.S vaccine versus placebo. The origin of the receptors is a person between 18 and 59 years old who received the Ad26.COV2.S COVID-19 vaccine or a placebo.

This chain uses TRBV19 with TRBJ2-2; TRBD2 aligns across 12 bases. CDR1 and CDR2 from the germline V gene are LNHDA and SQIVND (reference sequence). The trim removed 0 bases at V and 4 bases at J, leaving 12 bases unmatched. The CDR3 covers 20 residues. CDR3 nucleotide sequence: TGTGCCAGTAGTATAGATCGACGGAGACTAGCGGGAGTGGTCACCGGGGAGCTGTTTTTT. This sequence encodes CASSIDRRRLAGVVTGELFF.

The V gene is TRBV6-2 or TRBV6-3, the J gene TRBJ1-1; the D is unclear. Trimming stripped 3 bases from V and 0 bases from J, with 5 bases between. In germline, CDR1 is MNHEY, CDR2 SVGEGT. There are 13 residues in the CDR3. CDR3 nucleotide sequence: TGTGCCAGCAGTTATCCCGTGAACACTGAAGCTTTCTTT. This translates into CASSYPVNTEAFF.

Here the CDR3 DNA reads TGCAGCGCCGTAGATGGGGGGACAGTCCTATATGGCTACACCTTC. Amino acid sequence: CSAVDGGTVLYGYTF. The chain couples TRBV29-1 to TRBJ1-2, with TRBD1 matching 7 bases. Losses at the gene ends were 7 bases for V and 5 bases for J; bases not matched to a gene: 16. The CDR3 length is 15 residues. Germline CDR1 is SQVTM and CDR2 is ANQGSEA.

The chain uses TRBV5-4 and TRBJ2-3, with TRBD1 as a possible D gene (5 bases). This CDR3 has 16 amino acids. CDR1 is SGHNT and CDR2 is YYREEE in the germline V gene (reference sequence). The V end was cut by 0 bases, the J end by 5 bases, with 16 bases between. CDR3 nucleotides: TGTGCCAGCAGCTTGGAAAAAGGGGAAATTGGAGATACGCAGTATTTT. Protein sequence: CASSLEKGEIGDTQYF.

The chain is built from TRBV6-5 and TRBJ1-5; TRBD1 might be the D (5 bases). Germline CDR1 MNHEY, CDR2 SVGAGI. CDR3 length: 14 amino acids. V was clipped by 1 base and J by 10 bases, with 14 bases between them. CDR3 amino acids: CASSYCRVGCPQHF. CDR3 sequence (DNA): TGTGCCAGCAGTTACTGCAGGGTCGGCTGCCCCCAGCATTTT.

V and J are TRBV5-6 and TRBJ1-2; TRBD1 aligns across 8 bases. J gave up 3 bases and V 0 bases, and 4 bases lay outside the gene matches. Germline assignment: CDR1 SGHDT and CDR2 YYEEEE. This CDR3 region has 15 residues. CDR3 residues: CASSLGGQGDYGYTF. The CDR3, as DNA: TGTGCCAGCAGCTTGGGTGGACAGGGAGACTATGGCTACACCTTC.

J is TRBJ1-6 and V is TRBV7-2; 8 bases map to TRBD1. The CDR3 runs 15 residues. V lost 5 bases to trimming and J lost 9 bases; unmatched junction nucleotides: 9. Germline V CDR1 and CDR2: SGHTA, FQGNSA. The CDR3 bases are TGTGCCAGCAGCGAACCTCAGGGGGCGGGTTCACCCCTCCACTTT. Its protein product is CASSEPQGAGSPLHF.

The chain recombines TRBV5-4 with TRBJ2-5; D call uncertain. The CDR3 extends over 13 amino acids. Germline V gene sequence: CDR1 SGHNT, CDR2 YYREEE (reference sequence). Trimming pared 0 bases from V and 4 bases from J, leaving 7 bases between. CDR3 in amino acids: CASSLGETETQYF. For the CDR3, the DNA is TGTGCCAGCAGCTTGGGGGAAACAGAGACCCAGTACTTC.

This clone came up once. This specimen includes other DNA sequences encoding the same CDR3. CDR3 sequence: CASSPGGNQPQHF. The CDR3 DNA follows: TGTGCCAGCAGCCCCGGTGGGAATCAGCCCCAGCATTTT. The chain combines TRBV12-3 or TRBV12-4 with TRBJ1-5, with D unresolved. Trimming removed 6 bases at V and 4 bases at J, with 10 bases between. The CDR3 has 13 amino acids.

Comment on this clone: The same CDR3 also results from other DNA sequences found in this sample. The chain joins TRBV30 to TRBJ1-1; possibly TRBD1 for D (5 bases). The CDR3 spans 13 residues. The V gene's germline CDR1 is GTSNPN and CDR2 SVGIG (reference sequence). The ends were cut back, 0 bases at V and 1 base at J, with 6 bases in the middle. In nucleotides, the CDR3 is TGTGCCTGGAGTGTAGGGGCGAACACTGAAGCTTTCTTT. Protein sequence: CAWSVGANTEAFF.

To note about this clone: A junction end diverges from the germline sequence, so it may reflect a read error. The chain uses TRBV7-2 and TRBJ2-1; 9 nucleotides match TRBD2. Germline assignment: CDR1 SGHTA and CDR2 FQGNSA. The CDR3 sequence is 15 residues long. As DNA, the CDR3 is TGTGCCAGCAGCTTCGGAGCGGGGGGCAACAAGGAGCAGTTCTTC. It is translated as CASSFGAGGNKEQFF.

V is TRBV7-9 and J is TRBJ2-7, with D tentatively TRBD2 (5 bases). Per germline, CDR1 SEHNR and CDR2 FQNEAQ (reference sequence). The CDR3 contains 14 residues. The germline V and J ends were trimmed by 5 bases and 0 bases, with 11 bases remaining between them. For the CDR3, the DNA is TGTGCCAGCAGCCCCACTAGGAACTCCTACGAGCAGTACGTC. It specifies CASSPTRNSYEQYV.

This rearrangement joins TRBV5-1 to TRBJ2-1, with 10 bases fitting TRBD2. Germline CDR1 reads SGHRS; CDR2 reads YFSETQ. The V segment lost 3 bases and the J segment 4 bases; nucleotides outside the gene matches: 4. CDR3 length equals 15 residues. The CDR3 loop is CASSSGLAAYNEQFF. The CDR3 region has the DNA TGCGCCAGCAGCTCCGGACTAGCGGCTTACAATGAGCAGTTCTTC.

The chain recombines TRBV7-6 with TRBJ1-3, with 8 nucleotides matching TRBD1. Germline-derived CDR1 and CDR2 are SGHVS and FNYEAQ. CDR3 size: 12 residues. J lost 8 bases, V lost 11 bases, and 8 bases had no gene match. The CDR3 DNA sequence: TGTGCCGTAGACAGGGGAGTAGACACCATATATTTT. Protein sequence: CAVDRGVDTIYF.

This clone was recorded once. The chain employs TRBV2 and TRBJ1-5, with 11 positions matching TRBD1. From germline, CDR1 is SNHLY and CDR2 FYNNEI. CDR3 length equals 15 residues. Trimming cost V 6 bases and J 7 bases; bases outside gene matches: 8. Here the CDR3 reads CASRRTGGAEQPQHF. CDR3 nucleotides: TGTGCCAGCAGACGGACAGGGGGCGCAGAACAGCCCCAGCATTTT. Full variable domain (rest looked up from reference TRBV2 and TRBJ1-5): EPEVTQTPSHQVTQMGQEVILRCVPISNHLYFYWYRQILGQKVEFLVSFYNNEISEKSEIFDDQFSVERPDGSNFTLKIRSTKLEDSAMYFCASRRTGGAEQPQHFGDGTRLSIL.

This chain uses TRBV4-2 with TRBJ2-1, with D perhaps TRBD1 (5 bases). Germline V gene sequence: CDR1 LGHNA, CDR2 YNFKEQ. Trimming left V 1 base short and J 4 bases short, with 14 bases between. CDR3 size: 16 residues. CDR3 nucleotides: TGTGCCAGCAGCCAAGTCCCCCAGGGAAGTTACAATGAGCAGTTCTTC. It is translated as CASSQVPQGSYNEQFF.

This clone occurred once. This rearrangement joins TRBV19 to TRBJ1-5; D remains unclear. The CDR3 runs 15 residues. Trimming left V 7 bases short and J 6 bases short, with 19 bases between. Per germline, CDR1 LNHDA and CDR2 SQIVND (reference sequence). The CDR3 nucleotides are TGTGCCAGTATGGGAGAGGCCGTCTCCCCTCAGCCCCAGCATTTT. It codes for CASMGEAVSPQPQHF.